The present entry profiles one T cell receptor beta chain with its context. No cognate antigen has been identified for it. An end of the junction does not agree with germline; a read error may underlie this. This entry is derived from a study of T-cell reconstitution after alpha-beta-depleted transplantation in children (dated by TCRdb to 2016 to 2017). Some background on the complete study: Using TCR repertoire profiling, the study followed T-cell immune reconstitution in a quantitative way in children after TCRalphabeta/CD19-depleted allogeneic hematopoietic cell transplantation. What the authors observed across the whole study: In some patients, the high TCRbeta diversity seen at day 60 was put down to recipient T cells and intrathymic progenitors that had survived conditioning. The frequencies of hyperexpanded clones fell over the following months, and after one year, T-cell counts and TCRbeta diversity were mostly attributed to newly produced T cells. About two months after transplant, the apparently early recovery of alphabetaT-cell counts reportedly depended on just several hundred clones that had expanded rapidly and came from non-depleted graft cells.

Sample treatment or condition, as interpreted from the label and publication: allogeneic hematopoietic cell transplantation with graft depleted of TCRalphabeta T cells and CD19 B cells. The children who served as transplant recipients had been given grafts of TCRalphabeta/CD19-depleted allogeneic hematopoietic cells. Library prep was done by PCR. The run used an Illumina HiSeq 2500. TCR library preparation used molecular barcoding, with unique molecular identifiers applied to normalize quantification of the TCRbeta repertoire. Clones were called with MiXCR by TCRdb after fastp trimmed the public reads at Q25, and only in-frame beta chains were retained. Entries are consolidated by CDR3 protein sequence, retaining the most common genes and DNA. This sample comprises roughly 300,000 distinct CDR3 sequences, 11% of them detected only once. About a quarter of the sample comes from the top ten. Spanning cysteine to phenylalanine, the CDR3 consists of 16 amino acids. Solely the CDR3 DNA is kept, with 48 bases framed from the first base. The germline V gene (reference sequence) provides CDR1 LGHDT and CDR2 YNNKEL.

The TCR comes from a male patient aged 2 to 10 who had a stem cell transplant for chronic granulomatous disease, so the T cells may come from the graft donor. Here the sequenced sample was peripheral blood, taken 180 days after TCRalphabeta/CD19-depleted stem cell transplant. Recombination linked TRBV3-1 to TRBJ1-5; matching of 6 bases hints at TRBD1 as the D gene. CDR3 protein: CASCQVVDPGDQPQHF. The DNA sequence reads TGTGCCAGCTGCCAAGTAGTTGATCCAGGGGATCAGCCCCAGCATTTT.